This entry concerns a single T cell receptor (beta chain). This sample was included in a study of CD8+CD57+ T cells in acquired aplastic anemia. For the study at large: Sorted CD4+ plus CD8+ cells gave DNA averaging around 3.2 ug.

This CDR3 spans 15 amino acids. Trimming pared 0 bases from V and 6 bases from J, leaving 17 bases between. CDR1 is DFQATT, CDR2 SNEGSKA, per germline (reference sequence). The sequenced patients had an expansion of CD8+CD57+ cells seen by flow cytometry. Researchers used genomic DNA as the template to profile TCR beta VDJ and CDR3. TCRdb reprocessed the reads with MiXCR, giving one entry per CDR3 protein. The sample carries under 200,000 distinct CDR3 sequences, under 50% recorded once. This TCR came from a human donor with aplastic anemia. Sequencing was performed on sorted CD4+, CD8+, or CD8+CD57+ T cells (not recorded which) from PBMCs. This chain links TRBV20-1 with TRBJ2-5, with TRBD2 as a possible D gene (6 bases). The CDR3 spells CSARDRNSGPQTQYF. CDR3 DNA: TGCAGTGCTAGAGATCGAAATAGCGGTCCACAGACCCAGTACTTC.